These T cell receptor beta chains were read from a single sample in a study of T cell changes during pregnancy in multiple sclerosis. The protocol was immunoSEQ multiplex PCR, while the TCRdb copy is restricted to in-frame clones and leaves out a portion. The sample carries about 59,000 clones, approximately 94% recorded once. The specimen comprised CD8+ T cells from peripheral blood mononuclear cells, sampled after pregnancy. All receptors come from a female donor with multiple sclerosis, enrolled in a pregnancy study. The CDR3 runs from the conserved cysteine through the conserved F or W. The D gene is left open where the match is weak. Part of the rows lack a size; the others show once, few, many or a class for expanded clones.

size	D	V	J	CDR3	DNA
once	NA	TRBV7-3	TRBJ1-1	CASSLTGNTEAFF	TGTGCCAGCAGCTTAACCGGGAACACTGAAGCTTTCTTT
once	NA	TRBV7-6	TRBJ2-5	CASSLDRARAKETQYF	TGTGCCAGCAGCTTAGATCGAGCCAGGGCGAAAGAGACCCAGTACTTC
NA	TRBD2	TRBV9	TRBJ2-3	CASSTGLAGSGDTQYF	TGTGCCAGCAGCACAGGACTAGCGGGGTCGGGAGATACGCAGTATTTT
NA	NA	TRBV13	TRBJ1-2	CASSLEQGRRGYTF	TGTGCCAGCAGCTTAGAGCAGGGCAGAAGAGGCTACACCTTC
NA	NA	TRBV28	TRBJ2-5	CASSSAGLGQETQYF	TGTGCCAGCAGTTCGGCGGGCCTCGGTCAAGAGACCCAGTACTTC
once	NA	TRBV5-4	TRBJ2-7	CASSSGQNSYEQYF	TGTGCCAGCAGCTCGGGACAAAACTCCTACGAGCAGTACTTC
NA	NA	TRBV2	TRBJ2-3	CASVSTDTQYF	TGTGCCTCGGTCAGCACAGATACGCAGTATTTT
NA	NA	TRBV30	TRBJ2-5	CAWSPRGSKETQYF	TGTGCCTGGAGTCCACGGGGGTCCAAAGAGACCCAGTACTTC
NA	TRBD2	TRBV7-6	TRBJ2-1	CASSPLAGKGIEQFF	TGTGCCAGCAGCCCACTAGCGGGTAAAGGGATTGAGCAGTTCTTC
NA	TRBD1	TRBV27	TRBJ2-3	CASSTLRQGGDTQYF	TGTGCCAGCAGTACCCTTAGACAGGGTGGAGATACGCAGTATTTT
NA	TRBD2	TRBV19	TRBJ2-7	CASKGGQTYEQYF	TGTGCCAGTAAGGGAGGGCAGACCTACGAGCAGTACTTC
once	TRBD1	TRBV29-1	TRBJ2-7	CSVANRGRSYEQYF	TGCAGCGTTGCGAACAGGGGCCGCTCCTACGAGCAGTACTTC
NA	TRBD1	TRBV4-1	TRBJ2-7	CASSQGSGTGIYEQYF	TGCGCCAGCAGCCAAGGGTCCGGGACAGGGATTTACGAGCAGTACTTC
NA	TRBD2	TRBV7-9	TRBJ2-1	CASSRSLGLASYNEQFF	TGTGCCAGCAGCCGATCTTTGGGACTAGCGTCTTACAATGAGCAGTTCTTC
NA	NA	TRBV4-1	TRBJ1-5	CASSQWTDGNQPQHF	TGCGCCAGCAGCCAATGGACAGATGGCAATCAGCCCCAGCATTTT
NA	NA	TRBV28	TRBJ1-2	CASSPRTENWRGYTF	TGTGCCAGCAGTCCCCGGACAGAAAACTGGAGGGGCTACACCTTC
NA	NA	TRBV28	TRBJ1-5	CASSARTDNQPQHF	TGTGCCAGCAGTGCCCGGACAGACAATCAGCCCCAGCATTTT
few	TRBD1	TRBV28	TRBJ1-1	CALQGQMNTEAFF	TGTGCCCTTCAGGGACAGATGAACACTGAAGCTTTCTTT
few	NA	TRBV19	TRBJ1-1	CASGGAEAFF	TGTGCCAGTGGAGGGGCTGAAGCTTTCTTT
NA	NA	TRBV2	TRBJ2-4	CASSEALGGNIQYF	TGTGCCAGCAGTGAAGCCCTCGGGGGAAACATTCAGTACTTC
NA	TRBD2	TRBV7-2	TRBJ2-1	CASSLEPSGGEQFF	TGTGCCAGCAGCTTAGAACCTAGCGGGGGTGAGCAGTTCTTC
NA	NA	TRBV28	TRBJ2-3	CASSSLLVHTQYF	TGTGCCAGCAGTTCCCTACTAGTTCATACGCAGTATTTT
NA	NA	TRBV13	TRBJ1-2	CASSANPGVANYGYTF	TGTGCCAGCAGCGCCAATCCCGGGGTAGCTAACTATGGCTACACCTTC
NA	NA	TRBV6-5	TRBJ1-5	CASSYGGYQPQHF	TGTGCCAGCAGTTACGGCGGGTATCAGCCCCAGCATTTT
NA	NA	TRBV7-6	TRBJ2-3	CASSLDPRASTDTQYF	TGTGCCAGCAGCCTGGACCCGCGGGCTAGCACAGATACGCAGTATTTT
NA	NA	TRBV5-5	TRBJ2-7	CASSQGNRDISYEQYF	TGTGCCAGCAGCCAAGGCAACCGGGACATCTCCTACGAGCAGTACTTC
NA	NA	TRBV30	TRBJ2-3	CAFHTDTQYF	TGTGCCTTTCACACAGATACGCAGTATTTT
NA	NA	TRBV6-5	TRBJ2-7	CASRFRGPYEQYF	TGTGCCAGCAGGTTCAGGGGACCCTACGAGCAGTACTTC
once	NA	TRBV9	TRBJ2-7	CASSAAGEGTYEQYF	TGTGCCAGCAGCGCTGCAGGGGAGGGAACCTACGAGCAGTACTTC
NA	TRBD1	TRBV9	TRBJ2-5	CASSDSDRDQETQYF	TGTGCCAGCAGCGACTCCGACAGGGACCAAGAGACCCAGTACTTC
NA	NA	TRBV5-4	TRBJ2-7	CASSYVGEGEYF	TGTGCCAGCAGCTACGTTGGGGAGGGGGAGTACTTC
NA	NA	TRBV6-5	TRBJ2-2	CASTPDSTGELFF	TGTGCCAGCACCCCGGACAGCACCGGGGAGCTGTTTTTT
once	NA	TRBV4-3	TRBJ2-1	CASSQGAGTFYYNEQFF	TGCGCCAGCAGCCAAGGGGCGGGGACTTTTTACTACAATGAGCAGTTCTTC
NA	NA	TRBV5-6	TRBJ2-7	CASSFGPGSYEQYF	TGTGCCAGCAGCTTTGGGCCCGGCTCCTACGAGCAGTACTTC
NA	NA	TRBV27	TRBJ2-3	CASSLGPFITDTQYF	TGTGCCAGCAGTTTAGGGCCATTCATAACAGATACGCAGTATTTT
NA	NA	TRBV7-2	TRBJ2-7	CASSYSSGAYEQYF	TGTGCCAGCAGCTACTCCTCAGGGGCCTACGAGCAGTACTTC
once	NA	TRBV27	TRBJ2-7	CASSLTTTVSEQYF	TGTGCCAGCAGTTTGACCACGACAGTCTCCGAGCAGTACTTC
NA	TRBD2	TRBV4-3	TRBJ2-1	CASSPGTSGYNEQFF	TGCGCCAGCAGCCCTGGGACTAGCGGGTACAATGAGCAGTTCTTC
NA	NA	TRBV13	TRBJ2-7	CASSSLGHVGEQYF	TGTGCCAGCAGCTCCCTGGGGCACGTGGGCGAGCAGTACTTC
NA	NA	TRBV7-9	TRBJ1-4	CASRQGTNEKLFF	TGTGCCAGCAGACAGGGAACTAATGAAAAACTGTTTTTT
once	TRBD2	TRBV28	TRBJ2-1	CASSLGAGAGENEQFF	TGTGCCAGCAGTTTGGGAGCGGGAGCGGGGGAGAATGAGCAGTTCTTC
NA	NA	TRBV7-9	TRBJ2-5	CASSLGTAGTQYF	TGTGCCAGCAGCTTGGGGACTGCGGGGACCCAGTACTTC
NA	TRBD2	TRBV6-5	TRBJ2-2	CASSYSPGGSAGELFF	TGTGCCAGCAGTTACTCTCCAGGCGGGAGTGCCGGGGAGCTGTTTTTT
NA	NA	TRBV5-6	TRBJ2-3	CASSLVPAGLSTDTQYF	TGTGCCAGCAGCTTGGTTCCGGCAGGGCTAAGCACAGATACGCAGTATTTT